This T cell receptor beta chain appears in the sequencing data of a study of T cell responses to AZD1222 COVID-19 vaccine (dated by TCRdb to the early 2020s). At the level of the whole study: TCR sequencing was performed for 230 to 250 trial participants, of whom 207 were given two doses of AZD1222 and approximately 25 were given two doses of MenACWY control vaccine. Trial participants were enrolled into age subgroups of 18-55, 56-69 and 70-plus years, which contained roughly 150, 30 and 60 TCR-sequenced participants, respectively. General study outcomes and caveats: Reportedly, almost half of the unique spike-specific TCRs recognized epitopes lying outside the regions that are mutated in the B.1.351 and B.1.1.7 variants. The whole spike protein was spanned by vaccine-associated CD4 TCRs, and dominant responses were seen in regions 160-218 and 743-854. No day 14 peak-response samples were available, so repertoires were characterized only after the peak T cell response. After two AZD1222 doses, both the breadth and the depth of spike-specific TCRs were significantly higher than at day 0 and than in MenACWY recipients. Most participants were white British and females outnumbered males, and the authors suggested that clonal diversity may have been underestimated. Only five or six AZD1222 recipients were SARS-CoV-2 seropositive at baseline, limiting conclusions about previously exposed vaccinees. The 56-69-year group was small, and its depth increase did not reach significance, likely because of low power.

The time point label on this specimen signifies: baseline before first vaccination. The label giving this sample's treatment or condition can be read as: meningococcal conjugate vaccine given as trial control. The vaccinee samples were drawn from two UK trials, COV001 and COV002, one of which was a single-blind randomized controlled phase 2/3 trial testing AZD1222 (ChAdOx1 nCoV-19) in healthy adults. For TCRbeta chain sequencing, PBMC samples were collected from trial participants at day 0 and at day 28 after the second dose. The CDR3 regions of human TCRbeta chains were analyzed by immunosequencing. The authors processed their data as follows. Repertoire TCRs were matched against a reference library of SARS-CoV-2-specific TCRs generated with the MIRA antigen-specificity platform. Breadth meant the fraction of unique TCRs that were SARS-CoV-2-associated, whereas depth meant the fraction of total T cells that were SARS-CoV-2-associated. Using the MIRA data, each spike-specific TCR was mapped to the spike region that the TCR reacts to and placed in a CD4 or CD8 class. Log10-transformed breadth and depth values were compared by one-way ANOVA with Sidak's multiple comparisons tests. TCRdb retrieved this table from immuneACCESS and kept in-frame rearrangements only. Not all clones are present; in checked studies, unresolved V genes account for under half, and no reason is known for the remainder. Clone size and the V and J calls come from that table; the DNA yielded D and trimming. The sample table shows 90,000 to 110,000 clones, and approximately 85% are seen once. The top ten clones comprise roughly 12% of the sample.

From its cysteine to its phenylalanine, the CDR3 spans 15 amino acids. The DNA shown is the 45-base CDR3, in frame from base 1. CDR1 and CDR2, looked up from the germline V gene (reference sequence), are SGHNT and YYREEE. V loses 0 bases, J loses 1 base, and the germline ends lie 11 bases apart. Regarding this clone: Its recognized antigen is unknown. There are no base qualities to consult, and no much larger clone falls within one base.

Recombination linked TRBV5-4 to TRBJ2-7; the D gene is perhaps TRBD1, on 6 matching bases. Sequenced here: peripheral blood, sampled on day 0 of MenACWY control vaccination. This receptor was identified in an adult in good health. The CDR3 corresponds to CASSLAGTSSYEQYF. The sequenced DNA is TGTGCCAGCAGCTTGGCAGGGACAAGTTCCTACGAGCAGTACTTC.